This is a list of T cell receptor beta chains from one sample in a study of cytomegalovirus exposure and HLA in healthy donors. Some clones are missing from TCRdb's copy, which holds only in-frame ones; the method was immunoSEQ multiplex PCR. The table lists about 240,000 clones, approximately 87% of them singletons. The sequencing input was PBMCs. Source of these receptors: a man aged 18-30 years in good health and CMV-seronegative. Each CDR3 is given with its conserved first and last residue. The D gene is left open where the match is weak. Where a row states a size, it is once, few, many or the class of an expanded clone; other rows omit it.

j_call | v_call | clone_size | d_call | cdr3_nt | cdr3_aa
TRBJ2-3 | TRBV27 | - | TRBD2 | TGTGCCAGCAAACTAGCGGGGGTGAGCACAGATACGCAGTATTTT | CASKLAGVSTDTQYF
TRBJ2-7 | TRBV5-4 | - | - | TGTGCCAGCAGCTTGGGAGGGGGTCTGTTCAACGAGCAGTACTTC | CASSLGGGLFNEQYF
TRBJ1-1 | TRBV19 | once | - | TGTGCCAGTAGTGATCTACAGCTGAACACTGAAGCTTTCTTT | CASSDLQLNTEAFF
TRBJ2-1 | TRBV6-5 | - | TRBD2 | TGTGCCAGCAGTGCCCCCGGGACTAGAAATGAGCAGTTCTTC | CASSAPGTRNEQFF
TRBJ1-5 | TRBV27 | - | - | TGTGCCAGCAGCTTTACCCGGGGTTGGAATCAGCCCCAGCATTTT | CASSFTRGWNQPQHF
TRBJ2-2 | TRBV27 | - | TRBD2 | TGTGCCAGCAGTTCTGGACTAGCGGGGGGGCCGGCCACCGGGGAGCTGTTTTTT | CASSSGLAGGPATGELFF
TRBJ2-1 | TRBV29-1 | - | - | TGCAGCGTTGAAATTGGGGGGAGGAATGAGCAGTTCTTC | CSVEIGGRNEQFF
TRBJ1-5 | TRBV5-1 | - | TRBD1 | TGCGCCAGCAGCTTGGGGGGACAGGGAGCCCAGCATTTT | CASSLGGQGAQHF
TRBJ2-7 | TRBV19 | few | TRBD2 | TGTGCCAGTAGTATGTGGGAGGGAGAGCAGTACTTC | CASSMWEGEQYF
TRBJ1-2 | TRBV28 | - | TRBD1 | TGTGCCAGCAGGCCCGGGACAGGGGGATATGGCTACACCTTC | CASRPGTGGYGYTF
TRBJ2-7 | TRBV5-1 | - | - | TGCGCCAGCAGCCCCGAGGTGGCCTACGAGCAGTACTTC | CASSPEVAYEQYF
TRBJ1-6 | TRBV6-5 | - | TRBD1 | TGTGCCAGCAGTTATCAGGACAGGTATAATTCACCCCTCCACTTT | CASSYQDRYNSPLHF
TRBJ1-1 | TRBV7-6 | - | - | TGTGCCAGCAGCCCGACAGGAATGAACACTGAAGCTTTCTTT | CASSPTGMNTEAFF
TRBJ2-3 | TRBV25-1 | - | TRBD2 | TGTGCCAGCAGTGCTACTAGCGGGACTAGGGATACGCAGTATTTT | CASSATSGTRDTQYF
TRBJ2-3 | TRBV5-1 | - | TRBD2 | TGCGCCAGCAGCTTGGAAGGGGCTAGCGGGGCCGGGAGGCAGTATTTT | CASSLEGASGAGRQYF
TRBJ1-1 | TRBV29-1 | - | - | TGCAGCGTTGAGGGGTATCCGGGAGACACTGAAGCTTTCTTT | CSVEGYPGDTEAFF
TRBJ2-1 | TRBV11-3 | - | TRBD2 | TGTGCCAGCAGCTTAGCTGGGACTAGCGGGGGATCTTACAATGAGCAGTTCTTC | CASSLAGTSGGSYNEQFF
TRBJ2-1 | TRBV7-9 | - | - | TGTGCCAGCAGCTTATTTTGGCCAGGACTCTACAATGAGCAGTTCTTC | CASSLFWPGLYNEQFF
TRBJ2-3 | TRBV28 | - | TRBD2 | TGTGCCAGCAGTTTCAGGAGGCTAGCGGGGGAACGAGCTAGCACAGATACGCAGTATTTT | CASSFRRLAGERASTDTQYF
TRBJ1-5 | TRBV30 | few | TRBD1 | TGTGCCTGGAGTGCTGGGACAGATTTCAATCAGCCCCAGCATTTT | CAWSAGTDFNQPQHF
TRBJ2-7 | TRBV4-1 | once | TRBD2 | TGCGCCAGCAGCCCCCTAGCGGGAGGAGAGGTGAGAGAGCAGTACTTC | CASSPLAGGEVREQYF
TRBJ1-5 | TRBV28 | - | - | TGTGCCAGCAGGTCCAGGGGTGGAAGTCAGCCCCAGCATTTT | CASRSRGGSQPQHF
TRBJ1-6 | TRBV6-5 | few | - | TGTGCCAGCAGCTCCACAGGGCATCCCGATTCACCCCTCCACTTT | CASSSTGHPDSPLHF
TRBJ2-5 | TRBV2 | - | - | TGTGCCAGCAGTGATGTGGGAGCGGAGACCCAGTACTTC | CASSDVGAETQYF
TRBJ1-4 | TRBV5-8 | - | - | TGTGCCAGCAGGCTTGGGAAGGAGGTACAAGCAACTAATGAAAAACTGTTTTTT | CASRLGKEVQATNEKLFF
TRBJ2-5 | TRBV5-1 | - | TRBD2 | TGCGCCAGCAGCCCCGGACGGGGGGGTTCACAAGAGACCCAGTACTTC | CASSPGRGGSQETQYF
TRBJ1-5 | TRBV6-1 | - | - | TGTGCCAGCAGTGAAGAGGGGTATCAGCCCCAGCATTTT | CASSEEGYQPQHF
TRBJ1-5 | TRBV27 | - | - | TGTGCCAGCAGTTCGGGGAATAGCAATCAGCCCCAGCATTTT | CASSSGNSNQPQHF
TRBJ1-1 | TRBV7-2 | once | - | TGTGCCAGCAGCTTAGGAGTCGAACGGGGGGTCTGGAACACTGAAGCTTTCTTT | CASSLGVERGVWNTEAFF
TRBJ2-3 | TRBV9 | - | - | TGTGCCAGCAGCGACCCGGGAAGCACAGATACGCAGTATTTT | CASSDPGSTDTQYF
TRBJ1-1 | TRBV28 | - | - | TGTGCCAGCATTAGGGGCGCAGAGGCTTTCTTT | CASIRGAEAFF
TRBJ2-3 | TRBV5-4 | - | - | TGTGCCAGCAGCCCCAACACAGATACGCAGTATTTT | CASSPNTDTQYF
TRBJ1-6 | TRBV5-8 | - | TRBD1 | TGTGCCAGCAGCCGAGGGACAGGGGCTTCACCCCTCCACTTT | CASSRGTGASPLHF
TRBJ2-2 | TRBV14 | - | TRBD1 | TGTGCCAGCGCTCCAGGGGGTTTGTGGACCTACACCGGGGAGCTGTTTTTT | CASAPGGLWTYTGELFF
TRBJ1-3 | TRBV6-4 | few | - | TGTGCCACTAATTTCCGCTCTGGAAACACCATATATTTT | CATNFRSGNTIYF
TRBJ1-5 | TRBV27 | once | - | TGTGCCAGCAGTTTAATACGGGACTCTGGGCCCCAGCATTTT | CASSLIRDSGPQHF
TRBJ1-5 | TRBV5-8 | few | - | TGTGCCAGCACTTTTGGAGTTCAGCCCCAGCATTTT | CASTFGVQPQHF
TRBJ2-7 | TRBV23-1 | - | TRBD1 | TGCGCCAGTAGACAGGGGGGGCGTAAAGAGCAGTACTTC | CASRQGGRKEQYF
TRBJ2-3 | TRBV5-4 | - | TRBD2 | TGTGCCAGCAGCTTCGGGGGAGGGTCCACAGATACGCAGTATTTT | CASSFGGGSTDTQYF
TRBJ2-2 | TRBV5-4 | - | TRBD1 | TGTGCCAGCAGCCCGTCGGGACAGGGTATAGAGGAGCTGTTTTTT | CASSPSGQGIEELFF
TRBJ1-1 | TRBV7-9 | few | - | TGTGCCAGCAGCTTACAGGGGAACACTGAAGCTTTCTTT | CASSLQGNTEAFF
TRBJ2-7 | TRBV5-6 | once | - | TGTGCCAGCAGCTTGGCGCAATCGAGGAGCTCCTACGAGCAGTACTTC | CASSLAQSRSSYEQYF
TRBJ2-7 | TRBV7-9 | - | - | TGTGCCAGCAGCTTAGTTAGTAGCTACGAGCAGTACTTC | CASSLVSSYEQYF
TRBJ2-7 | TRBV5-5 | - | - | TGTGCCAGCAGCTTGGTACAGGCGTACTACGAGCAGTACTTC | CASSLVQAYYEQYF
TRBJ1-2 | TRBV28 | - | TRBD1 | TGTGCCAGCAGTTCCTCGACCCCTGGACAGGGATACTTC | CASSSSTPGQGYF
TRBJ2-2 | TRBV7-2 | - | - | TGTGCCAGCAGCTCCAGAGGGCCCCGGTCGCGGTACACCGGGGAGCTGTTTTTT | CASSSRGPRSRYTGELFF
TRBJ2-1 | TRBV4-1 | many | TRBD2 | TGCGCCAGCAGACCCGGACTAGCGGGGGACAATGAGCAGTTCTTC | CASRPGLAGDNEQFF
TRBJ2-7 | TRBV19 | - | TRBD1 | TGTGCCAGTAGTATAGATCGACAGGGCTGGAGCGAGCAGTACTTC | CASSIDRQGWSEQYF
TRBJ2-3 | TRBV5-1 | - | TRBD2 | TGCGCCAGCAGCCCGGGACTACCAGATACGCAGTATTTT | CASSPGLPDTQYF
TRBJ2-3 | TRBV2 | - | - | TGTGCCACCCTAGACAGAGCCGCAGACACAGATACGCAGTATTTT | CATLDRAADTDTQYF
TRBJ2-7 | TRBV7-2 | - | - | TGTGCCAGCAGCCGGGCCTACGAGCAGTACTTC | CASSRAYEQYF